Below are 9 T cell receptor beta chains sequenced from a single sample in a study of cytomegalovirus exposure and HLA in healthy donors. Primers: 60 Vbeta forward and 13 Jbeta reverse. The protocol was immunoSEQ multiplex PCR, while the TCRdb copy is restricted to in-frame clones and leaves out a portion. Among nearly 95,000 clones listed, roughly 63% were seen once. The sample consisted of PBMCs. Every receptor here comes from a woman in her 30s in good health and CMV-seronegative.

This clone was recorded once. This chain uses TRBV10-3 with TRBJ2-7, with D perhaps matching TRBD2 (5 bases). The CDR3 sequence is 15 residues long. V was trimmed by 0 bases and J by 3 bases, leaving 12 bases between them. Germline loops: CDR1 ENHRY, CDR2 SYGVKD. DNA of the CDR3: TGTGCCATCAGTGAGTCGGTGGACTCTTTCTACGAGCAGTACTTC. This translates into CAISESVDSFYEQYF.

The CDR3, as DNA: TGTGCCAGCAGCTTAGAACTAGTTTCAGATACGCAGTATTTT. This gives the protein CASSLELVSDTQYF. The chain links TRBV7-7 to TRBJ2-3; the D gene is possibly TRBD2 (5 bases). CDR1 SSHAT and CDR2 FNYEAQ come from the germline V gene (reference sequence). CDR3 length: 14 residues. Trimming left V 1 base short and J 4 bases short, with 9 bases between.

The chain couples TRBV7-8 to TRBJ2-5; the match to TRBD1 covers 9 bases. CDR1 SGHVS and CDR2 FQNEAQ come from the germline V gene. The V and J ends lost 0 bases and 0 bases, in that order; junction bases with no gene match: 8. The CDR3 totals 18 residues. The chain's CDR3 is CASSLAGQGIGYQETQYF. The CDR3 nucleotides are TGTGCCAGCAGCTTAGCAGGACAGGGGATTGGGTACCAAGAGACCCAGTACTTC.

This clone was counted between two and nine times. The identical CDR3 is also encoded by other nucleotide sequences in the sample. This sequence joins TRBV5-6 and TRBJ2-7; 9 bases map to TRBD1. This CDR3 region has 14 residues. Germline-derived CDR1 and CDR2 are SGHDT and YYEEEE. After removal of 0 bases from V and 2 bases from J, the junction contained 0 bases not matched to a gene. The CDR3 DNA follows: TGTGCCAGCAGCTTGGGGACAGGGGCCTACGAGCAGTACTTC. Amino acid sequence: CASSLGTGAYEQYF.

Concerning this clone: Here the CDR3 omits its conserved ending phenylalanine or tryptophan, so a read error is the likely source. The V call is TRBV4-3, the J call TRBJ1-1; D gene unclear. In germline, CDR1 is LGHNA, CDR2 YSLEER. V shed 0 bases and J shed 5 bases, with 13 bases lying between them. The CDR3 consists of 15 residues. The CDR3 reads CASSQDLTVETEAFL. CDR3 in DNA: TGCGCCAGCAGCCAAGATCTTACGGTAGAAACTGAAGCTTTCCTT.

V gene TRBV4-3 combines with J gene TRBJ1-4; the match to TRBD1 covers 7 bases. V lost 0 bases to trimming and J lost 8 bases; unmatched junction nucleotides: 9. This CDR3 region has 16 residues. Germline V gene lookup returns CDR1 LGHNA and CDR2 YSLEER. The CDR3: CASSQEPPGQDEKLFF. CDR3 DNA sequence: TGCGCCAGCAGCCAAGAACCCCCCGGACAGGACGAAAAACTGTTTTTT.

The chain is built from TRBV10-3 and TRBJ1-6; TRBD1 aligns across 7 bases. The germline gives CDR1 ENHRY, CDR2 SYGVKD. V shed 3 bases, J shed 1 base, and the junction held 3 bases outside the gene matches. This CDR3 is built from 16 residues. CDR3 bases: TGTGCCATCAGTGAACAGGGGCATTCCTATAATTCACCCCTCCACTTT. Its protein is CAISEQGHSYNSPLHF.

This clone was observed a few times. The chain carries TRBV7-9 and TRBJ1-1, with 7 positions matching TRBD1. CDR1 SEHNR and CDR2 FQNEAQ come from the germline V gene (reference sequence). V shed 3 bases, J shed 4 bases, and the junction held 2 bases outside the gene matches. The CDR3 is 13 amino acids. DNA for the CDR3: TGTGCCAGCAGCTTCAACAGGGGCACTGAAGCTTTCTTT. Encoded protein: CASSFNRGTEAFF.

In this sample, this clone turned up once. J is TRBJ1-5 and V is TRBV7-2; no definite D call. Germline lookup yields CDR1 SGHTA and CDR2 FQGNSA. The CDR3 is 14 residues long. V was shortened by 5 bases and J by 4 bases, with 12 bases between the two germline ends. CDR3 in amino acids: CASSLGVWNQPQHF. In DNA form, the CDR3 reads TGTGCCAGCAGCCTCGGGGTGTGGAATCAGCCCCAGCATTTT.